This is a list of T cell receptor beta chains from one sample in a study of blood T cell repertoires in COVID-19. Generated by immunoSEQ multiplex PCR, the TCRdb table keeps only in-frame clones and is missing some. The sample has around 100,000 clones; around four fifths are singletons. Sequencing used peripheral blood. The source is a man in his fifties with active or convalescent COVID-19. The conserved cysteine and the conserved F or W are not part of the CDR3 here. Some rows mark clone size as missing; the rest say once, few, many or name a class of expanded clone.

V: TRBV11-3; size: NA; J: TRBJ2-5; CDR3: ASSLGRGLYQETQY
V: TRBV6-5; size: NA; J: TRBJ1-6; CDR3: ASSYLATGKFSPLH
V: TRBV27; size: few; J: TRBJ2-2; CDR3: ASSPPGSASGRLAGELF
V: TRBV24-1; size: NA; J: TRBJ2-3; CDR3: ATSDTSGRGDTQY
V: TRBV20-1; size: NA; J: TRBJ1-1; CDR3: SARALAEAF
V: TRBV21-1; size: NA; J: TRBJ2-5; CDR3: ASSKATGAETQY
V: TRBV7-9; size: few; J: TRBJ1-2; CDR3: ASSLDGRGYT
V: TRBV19; size: NA; J: TRBJ1-6; CDR3: ASSMGDSKRYSPLH
V: TRBV10-1; size: NA; J: TRBJ1-1; CDR3: ASSDSGQRTEAF
V: TRBV30; size: NA; J: TRBJ2-7; CDR3: AWNRREGHEQY
V: TRBV5-4; size: NA; J: TRBJ2-1; CDR3: ASSLRTVNEQF
V: TRBV7-9; size: NA; J: TRBJ2-1; CDR3: ASSLTAESNEQF
V: TRBV3-1/TRBV3-2; size: few; J: TRBJ1-6; CDR3: ASSPQGTGHSPLH
V: TRBV6-5; size: NA; J: TRBJ1-1; CDR3: ASSYTTTGQNTEAF
V: TRBV28; size: once; J: TRBJ2-3; CDR3: ASGLEEAGASY
V: TRBV7-9; size: NA; J: TRBJ2-3; CDR3: ASSIPQREDSSSTDTQY
V: TRBV5-6; size: NA; J: TRBJ2-3; CDR3: ASSAAGSDTQY
V: TRBV5-1; size: NA; J: TRBJ2-5; CDR3: ASSISGTALETQY
V: TRBV28; size: NA; J: TRBJ2-7; CDR3: ASSLTGDTYEQY
V: TRBV7-9; size: NA; J: TRBJ2-7; CDR3: ASSTGLAGGPGEQY
V: TRBV20-1; size: NA; J: TRBJ1-1; CDR3: SADRFTEAF
V: TRBV10-1; size: NA; J: TRBJ2-2; CDR3: ASSQRGDRELF
V: TRBV30; size: NA; J: TRBJ2-5; CDR3: AWSVRKGQGFWETQY
V: TRBV9; size: NA; J: TRBJ1-3; CDR3: ASSVYGTIGNTIY
V: TRBV24-1; size: NA; J: TRBJ2-2; CDR3: ATSWSGTGELF
V: TRBV6-5; size: NA; J: TRBJ2-1; CDR3: ASTHYNEQF
V: TRBV30; size: NA; J: TRBJ2-6; CDR3: AWSITRSGANVLT
V: TRBV27; size: few; J: TRBJ1-6; CDR3: ASSFSNSPLH
V: TRBV29-1; size: NA; J: TRBJ2-2; CDR3: SAEAGASGELF
V: TRBV19; size: NA; J: TRBJ1-1; CDR3: ASRMTGASTEAF
V: TRBV19; size: few; J: TRBJ2-7; CDR3: ASSKGGRHGEQY
V: TRBV18; size: NA; J: TRBJ2-5; CDR3: ASSPRLEQETQY
V: TRBV7-8; size: NA; J: TRBJ2-7; CDR3: ASSLRLAGVETYEQY
V: TRBV2; size: NA; J: TRBJ2-2; CDR3: ASSPQGAQGELF
V: TRBV6-5; size: once; J: TRBJ2-1; CDR3: ASSYGSRDKHEQF
V: TRBV12-5; size: few; J: TRBJ1-4; CDR3: ASGLGQGLNEKLF
V: TRBV30; size: NA; J: TRBJ2-5; CDR3: AWSGDIRETQY
V: TRBV9; size: NA; J: TRBJ1-3; CDR3: ASSDWTGNTIY
V: TRBV9; size: NA; J: TRBJ1-3; CDR3: ASSVEGGYGNTIY
V: TRBV24-1; size: NA; J: TRBJ1-4; CDR3: ATRGRDRGEKLF
V: TRBV19; size: NA; J: TRBJ1-1; CDR3: ASLHGGRNTEAF
V: TRBV9; size: few; J: TRBJ2-3; CDR3: ASSVERDTQY